Shown below are 21 T cell receptor beta chains from a single sample sequenced in a study of blood T cell repertoires in COVID-19. This table comes from immunoSEQ multiplex PCR, and its TCRdb copy is limited to in-frame clones, with some not included. The sample lists approximately 170,000 clones, more than 90% seen once, with 15% to 20% in the top ten. Source material: peripheral blood. The receptors come from a man between 60 and 75 years old with active or convalescent COVID-19.

The genes are TRBV10-3 and TRBJ2-5, with 14 bases aligning to TRBD2. Germline-derived CDR1 and CDR2 are ENHRY and SYGVKD. J was trimmed by 4 bases and V by 5 bases; bases with no gene match: 3. This CDR3 spans 15 amino acids. CDR3 DNA: TGTGCCATCAGTTCCGGGACTAGCGGGGGAGAGACCCAGTACTTC. Its translation: CAISSGTSGGETQYF.

The chain employs TRBV7-9 and TRBJ2-7; maybe TRBD1 (6 bases). CDR1 and CDR2 from the germline V gene are SEHNR and FQNEAQ (reference sequence). The CDR3 totals 12 residues. V gave up 5 bases and J gave up 5 bases, with 10 bases separating them. The CDR3 reads CASSPQGNEQYF. The CDR3 coding sequence is TGTGCCAGCAGCCCTCAGGGGAACGAGCAGTACTTC.

The CDR3 region is CASSSGRGYEKLFF. In nucleotides, the CDR3 is TGTGCCAGCAGTTCGGGCAGGGGATATGAAAAACTGTTTTTT. The gene calls are TRBV6-5 and TRBJ1-4; tentatively, D is TRBD1 (6 bases). Germline V CDR1 and CDR2: MNHEY, SVGAGI. V dropped 4 bases and J dropped 6 bases, with 12 bases sitting between them. There are 14 residues in the CDR3.

This rearrangement joins TRBV9 to TRBJ1-5; the D is unclear. The germline V and J ends were trimmed by 3 bases and 1 base, with 8 bases remaining between them. CDR1 and CDR2 from the germline V gene are SGDLS and YYNGEE. CDR3 length: 14 residues. The CDR3 nucleotides read TGTGCCAGCAGCGGTGGGCAGAGCAATCAGCCCCAGCATTTT. Its protein product is CASSGGQSNQPQHF.

The gene calls are TRBV19 and TRBJ2-3; TRBD2 is a possible D gene (6 bases). Germline values: CDR1 LNHDA, CDR2 SQIVND (reference sequence). The CDR3 has 15 amino acids. Trimming took 6 bases from V and 6 from J, leaving 19 bases between them. The DNA for the CDR3 is TGTGCCAGTAGAAGACTTGCGGGAATTGCCGATACGCAGTATTTT. The encoded protein is CASRRLAGIADTQYF.

V and J are TRBV12-3 or TRBV12-4 and TRBJ1-3; no clear D gene. CDR3 length: 12 residues. The V end was cut by 6 bases, the J end by 4 bases, with 7 bases between. Here the CDR3 DNA reads TGTGCCAGCAGGTCTCCGGGAAACACCATATATTTT. As protein: CASRSPGNTIYF.

The chain carries TRBV7-2 and TRBJ1-1; weak D call: TRBD1 (6 bases). This CDR3 comprises 15 residues. Germline-derived CDR1 and CDR2 are SGHTA and FQGNSA. Trimming left V 1 base short and J 0 bases short, with 9 bases between. The CDR3 nucleotides are TGTGCCAGCAGCTTAGTAGAGGGGGTGAACACTGAAGCTTTCTTT. This encodes CASSLVEGVNTEAFF.

This rearrangement joins TRBV5-1 to TRBJ2-5, with D tentatively TRBD2 (5 bases). V was trimmed by 0 bases and J by 2 bases, leaving 14 bases between them. The CDR3 has 16 amino acids. Germline-derived CDR1 and CDR2 are SGHRS and YFSETQ. CDR3 residues: CASSLGIGLVQETQYF. CDR3 bases: TGCGCCAGCAGCTTGGGCATTGGACTGGTACAAGAGACCCAGTACTTC.

This clone has only one observation. CDR3 region: CASSESRNTQYF. As DNA, the CDR3 is TGCGCCAGCAGTGAGTCGAGGAACACGCAGTATTTT. The gene calls are TRBV10-1 and TRBJ2-3; no clear D gene. The CDR3 has 12 amino acids. In germline, CDR1 is WNHNN, CDR2 SYGVQD (reference sequence). V dropped 0 bases and J dropped 9 bases, with 7 bases sitting between them.

The count of this clone is one. This chain links TRBV29-1 with TRBJ2-2; maybe TRBD1 (7 bases). The CDR3 contains 15 residues. The V gene's germline CDR1 is SQVTM and CDR2 ANQGSEA. The V and J ends lost 4 bases and 4 bases respectively, with 16 bases between them. In DNA form, the CDR3 reads TGCAGCGTTGGGGCGGAGGGGGCGAGCACCGGGGAGCTGTTTTTT. Translated: CSVGAEGASTGELFF.

This chain joins TRBV9 and TRBJ2-5; a weak D match, TRBD1 (6 bases). CDR3 length equals 13 residues. V dropped 5 bases and J dropped 0 bases, with 8 bases sitting between them. Germline-derived CDR1 and CDR2 are SGDLS and YYNGEE. The DNA of the CDR3 is TGTGCCAGCAGTACAGGGAACCAAGAGACCCAGTACTTC. It is translated as CASSTGNQETQYF.

The V gene is TRBV3-1 (or the pseudogene TRBV3-2), the J gene TRBJ2-1; the D is unclear. The ends were cut back, 1 base at V and 0 bases at J, with 10 bases in the middle. The CDR3 is 16 amino acids. Per the germline V gene, CDR1 is LGHDT and CDR2 is YNNKEL (reference sequence). The chain's CDR3 is CASSQAAALSYNEQFF. CDR3 DNA: TGTGCCAGCAGCCAAGCTGCGGCACTCTCCTACAATGAGCAGTTCTTC.

The chain uses TRBV20-1 and TRBJ2-7; tentatively, D is TRBD2 (5 bases). Germline assignment: CDR1 DFQATT and CDR2 SNEGSKA (reference sequence). Trimming stripped 3 bases from V and 2 bases from J, with 17 bases between. CDR3 length: 15 amino acids. The CDR3 DNA follows: TGCAGTGCTAGTTTACAGACAAACGGGGCCTACGAGCAGTACTTC. Protein: CSASLQTNGAYEQYF.

This clone was seen only once. This rearrangement joins TRBV5-1 to TRBJ2-7; the D gene is possibly TRBD1 (5 bases). The germline V gene encodes CDR1 SGHRS and CDR2 YFSETQ. V was cut by 2 bases and J by 5 bases, with 11 bases left in between. The CDR3 sequence is 13 residues long. CDR3 amino acids: CASSFRQNDEQYF. CDR3 sequence (DNA): TGCGCCAGCAGCTTCCGACAGAACGACGAGCAGTACTTC. Filled out from reference TRBV5-1 and TRBJ2-7, the complete variable domain reads KAGVTQTPRYLIKTRGQQVTLSCSPISGHRSVSWYQQTPGQGLQFLFEYFSETQRNKGNFPGRFSGRQFSNSRSEMNVSTLELGDSALYLCASSFRQNDEQYFGPGTRLTVT.

The gene calls are TRBV6-6 and TRBJ1-6; TRBD1 might be the D (6 bases). The CDR3 spans 14 residues. V shed 6 bases and J shed 6 bases, with 12 bases lying between them. The V gene's germline CDR1 is MNHNY and CDR2 SVGAGI (reference sequence). This CDR3 is CASREQGLNSPLHF. The CDR3 DNA reads as TGTGCCAGCAGGGAACAGGGTCTTAATTCACCCCTCCACTTT.

This clone has just a few counts. The chain employs TRBV5-1 and TRBJ1-5, with D maybe TRBD1 (6 bases). The germline gives CDR1 SGHRS, CDR2 YFSETQ. The CDR3 has 13 residues. V dropped 2 bases and J dropped 4 bases, with 7 bases sitting between them. The CDR3 loop reads CASSFTGNQPQHF. The CDR3 DNA follows: TGCGCCAGCAGCTTTACAGGGAATCAGCCCCAGCATTTT. The variable domain in full, completed from reference TRBV5-1 and TRBJ1-5, reads KAGVTQTPRYLIKTRGQQVTLSCSPISGHRSVSWYQQTPGQGLQFLFEYFSETQRNKGNFPGRFSGRQFSNSRSEMNVSTLELGDSALYLCASSFTGNQPQHFGDGTRLSIL.

The V and J genes are TRBV7-2 and TRBJ1-2; 10 nucleotides match TRBD1. J lost 1 base, V lost 1 base, and 6 bases had no gene match. This CDR3 contains 17 residues. The germline gives CDR1 SGHTA, CDR2 FQGNSA. CDR3 in DNA: TGTGCCAGCAGCTTAGTATCTGGGACAGGGGATAACTATGGCTACACCTTC. This translates into CASSLVSGTGDNYGYTF.

V is TRBV5-1 and J is TRBJ2-1; 7 nucleotides align to TRBD2. Germline V gene lookup returns CDR1 SGHRS and CDR2 YFSETQ. The V segment lost 1 base and the J segment 7 bases; nucleotides outside the gene matches: 5. The CDR3 runs 14 residues. The CDR3 sequence is CASSLPGAGNEQFF. The CDR3 DNA reads TGCGCCAGCAGCTTGCCCGGAGCGGGGAATGAGCAGTTCTTC.

The V call is TRBV18, the J call TRBJ2-6, with 8 bases lining up with TRBD1. CDR1 is KGHSH, CDR2 LQKENI, per germline. CDR3 length: 17 amino acids. V dropped 0 bases and J dropped 4; count of bases not matched to a gene: 5. The CDR3 region has the DNA TGTGCCAGCTCACCACCGTCAGGGGGCGGGGGGGCCAACGTCCTGACTTTC. Protein sequence: CASSPPSGGGGANVLTF.

The chain combines TRBV6-1 with TRBJ1-1, with D possibly matching TRBD1 (5 bases). CDR3 length: 15 amino acids. With 3 bases removed from V and 2 bases from J, the gap between germline ends came to 13 bases. Germline values: CDR1 MNHNS, CDR2 SASEGT. CDR3 amino acids: CASSDITRANTEAFF. The CDR3 coding sequence is TGTGCCAGCAGTGATATAACCAGGGCCAACACTGAAGCTTTCTTT.

A single count supports this clone. This chain joins TRBV5-4 and TRBJ2-7, with TRBD1 matching over 7 bases. Germline V lookup: CDR1 SGHNT, CDR2 YYREEE (reference sequence). The CDR3 loop spans 12 amino acids. V shed 3 bases, J shed 5 bases, and the junction held 2 bases outside the gene matches. The CDR3 DNA reads as TGTGCCAGCAGCTCGACAGGGAACGAGCAGTACTTC. Translating gives CASSSTGNEQYF. Combining the CDR3 with reference TRBV5-4 and TRBJ2-7 gives the whole variable domain ETGVTQSPTHLIKTRGQQVTLRCSSQSGHNTVSWYQQALGQGPQFIFQYYREEENGRGNFPPRFSGLQFPNYSSELNVNALELDDSALYLCASSSTGNEQYFGPGTRLTVT.